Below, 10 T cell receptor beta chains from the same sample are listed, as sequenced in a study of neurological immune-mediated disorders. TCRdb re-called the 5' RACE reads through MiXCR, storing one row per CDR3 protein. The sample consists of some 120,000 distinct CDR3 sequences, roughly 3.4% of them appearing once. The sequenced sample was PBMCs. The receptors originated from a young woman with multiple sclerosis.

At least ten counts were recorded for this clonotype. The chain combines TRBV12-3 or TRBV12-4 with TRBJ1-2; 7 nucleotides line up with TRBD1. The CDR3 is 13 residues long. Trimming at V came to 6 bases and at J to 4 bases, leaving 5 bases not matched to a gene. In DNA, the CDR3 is TGTGCCAGCAGCTTCCGGGACAGCTATGGCTACACCTTC. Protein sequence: CASSFRDSYGYTF.

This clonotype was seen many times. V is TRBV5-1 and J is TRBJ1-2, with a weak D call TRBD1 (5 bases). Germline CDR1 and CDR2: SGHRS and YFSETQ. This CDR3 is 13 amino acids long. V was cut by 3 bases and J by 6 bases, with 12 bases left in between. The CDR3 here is CASSYLGVDGYTF. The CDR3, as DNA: TGCGCCAGCAGCTATTTGGGGGTGGATGGCTACACCTTC.

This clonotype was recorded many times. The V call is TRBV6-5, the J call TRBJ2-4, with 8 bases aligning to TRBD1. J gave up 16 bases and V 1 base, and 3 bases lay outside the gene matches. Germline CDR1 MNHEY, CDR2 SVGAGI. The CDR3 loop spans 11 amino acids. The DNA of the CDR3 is TGTGCCAGCAGTTACTTGGGACAGGACTACTTC. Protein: CASSYLGQDYF.

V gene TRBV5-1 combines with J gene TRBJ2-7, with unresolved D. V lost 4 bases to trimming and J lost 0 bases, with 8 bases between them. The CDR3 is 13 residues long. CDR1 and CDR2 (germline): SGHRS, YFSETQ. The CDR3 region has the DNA TGCGCCAGCAGCGGGGTTCACTCCTACGAGCAGTACTTC. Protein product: CASSGVHSYEQYF.

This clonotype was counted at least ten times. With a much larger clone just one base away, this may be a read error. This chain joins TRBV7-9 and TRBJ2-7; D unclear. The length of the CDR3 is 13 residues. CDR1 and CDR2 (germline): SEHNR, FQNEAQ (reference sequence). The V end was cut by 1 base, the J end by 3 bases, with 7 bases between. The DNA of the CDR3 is TGTGCCAGCAGCTTAGACTTAAACTACGAGCAGTACTTC. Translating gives CASSLDLNYEQYF. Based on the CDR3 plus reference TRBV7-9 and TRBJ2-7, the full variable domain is DTGVSQNPRHKITKRGQNVTFRCDPISEHNRLYWYRQTLGQGPEFLTYFQNEAQLEKSRLLSDRFSAERPKGSFSTLEIQRTEQGDSAMYLCASSLDLNYEQYFGPGTRLTVT.

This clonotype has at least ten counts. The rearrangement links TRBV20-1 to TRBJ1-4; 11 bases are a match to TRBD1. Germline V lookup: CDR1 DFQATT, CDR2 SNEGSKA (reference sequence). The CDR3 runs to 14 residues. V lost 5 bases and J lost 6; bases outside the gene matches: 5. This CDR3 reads CSAPRTGGHEKLFF. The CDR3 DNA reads TGCAGTGCTCCAAGGACAGGGGGCCATGAAAAACTGTTTTTT.

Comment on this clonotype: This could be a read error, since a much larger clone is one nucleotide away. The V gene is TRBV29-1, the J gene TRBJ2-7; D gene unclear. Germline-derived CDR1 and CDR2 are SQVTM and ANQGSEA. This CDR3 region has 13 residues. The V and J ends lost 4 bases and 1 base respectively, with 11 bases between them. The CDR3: CSVVPWVSYEQYF. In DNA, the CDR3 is TGCAGCGTTGTCCCATGGGTGTCCTACGAGCAGTACTTC.

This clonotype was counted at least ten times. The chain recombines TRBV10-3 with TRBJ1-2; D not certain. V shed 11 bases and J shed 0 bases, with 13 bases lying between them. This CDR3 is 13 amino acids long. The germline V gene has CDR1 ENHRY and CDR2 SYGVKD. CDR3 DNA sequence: TGTGCCGTCTGGGAGGGAGCTAACTATGGCTACACCTTC. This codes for CAVWEGANYGYTF.

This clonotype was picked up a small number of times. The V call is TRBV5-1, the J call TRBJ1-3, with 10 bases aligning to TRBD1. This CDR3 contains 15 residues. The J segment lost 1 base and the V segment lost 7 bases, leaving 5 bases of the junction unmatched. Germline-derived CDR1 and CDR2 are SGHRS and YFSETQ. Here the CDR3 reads CASWDRGRSGNTIYF. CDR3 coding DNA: TGCGCCAGCTGGGACAGGGGAAGATCTGGAAACACCATATATTTT.

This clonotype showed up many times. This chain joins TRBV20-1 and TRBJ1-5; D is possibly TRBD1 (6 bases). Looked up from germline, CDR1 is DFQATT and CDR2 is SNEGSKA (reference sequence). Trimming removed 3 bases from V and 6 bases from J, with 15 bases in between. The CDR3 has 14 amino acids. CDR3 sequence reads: CSASGMGGGQPQHF. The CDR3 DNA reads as TGCAGTGCTAGCGGTATGGGGGGCGGTCAGCCCCAGCATTTT.